This TCR beta chain is from a study of cytomegalovirus exposure and HLA in healthy donors. PCR involved 60 Vbeta and 13 Jbeta primers. TCRdb keeps only in-frame clones here, not all; method: immunoSEQ multiplex PCR. Listed are around 140,000 clones; around 0.96% falls within the top ten. Trimming at V came to 5 bases and at J to 2 bases, leaving 8 bases not matched to a gene. The germline V gene encodes CDR1 SSHAT and CDR2 FNYEAQ (reference sequence). The CDR3 contains 17 residues. The sequenced sample was PBMCs. The sequence derives from a male donor in good health and CMV-seronegative. The V call is TRBV7-7, the J call TRBJ2-6; TRBD1 matches at 8 bases. CDR3 amino acids: CASSARQGLPGANVLTF. As DNA, the CDR3 is TGTGCCAGCAGCGCCCGACAGGGGTTGCCTGGGGCCAACGTCCTGACTTTC.